Presented here are 5 T cell receptor beta chains from one specimen sequenced in a study of human T cells and chemical hapten exposure. TCRdb passed the 5' RACE reads through MiXCR, listing each CDR3 protein once. The sample contains some 150,000 distinct CDR3 sequences, 3.5% to 5% of which appear only once. It was from unfractionated whole blood that total RNA was extracted. These receptors were taken from a female donor in good health.

This clonotype was seen repeatedly, ten times or more. The J gene is TRBJ2-7, the V gene TRBV3-1; D is possibly TRBD2 (7 bases). Trimming cost V 1 base and J 2 bases, with 15 bases left between them. Germline-derived CDR1 and CDR2 are LGHDT and YNNKEL (reference sequence). The CDR3 extends over 16 amino acids. The CDR3 region has the DNA TGTGCCAGCAGCCAAGGATCGCGGGGGCCCACCTACGAGCAGTACTTC. Translation: CASSQGSRGPTYEQYF.

At least ten counts were recorded for this clonotype. J is TRBJ1-5 and V is TRBV7-9, with D perhaps TRBD1 (5 bases). The V gene lost 0 bases and the J gene lost 5 bases, with 14 bases spanning the gap. The CDR3 contains 16 residues. Germline V gene sequence: CDR1 SEHNR, CDR2 FQNEAQ (reference sequence). The CDR3 region has the DNA TGTGCCAGCAGCTTAGCGAGCCAGGGTCTACATCAGCCCCAGCATTTT. It yields the protein CASSLASQGLHQPQHF.

This clonotype has a count of ten or more. The chain recombines TRBV5-1 with TRBJ1-1; 8 bases are a match to TRBD1. With 7 bases clipped from V and 0 bases from J, the junction kept 8 bases outside the gene matches. The CDR3 totals 15 residues. Germline lookup yields CDR1 SGHRS and CDR2 YFSETQ. Written as DNA, the CDR3 is TGCGCCAGCCAAGAGACGGGACAGGTGAACACTGAAGCTTTCTTT. Translated, it gives CASQETGQVNTEAFF.

This clonotype has a handful of counts. V gene TRBV7-2 combines with J gene TRBJ1-1, with D uncertain. Germline CDR1 is SGHTA and CDR2 is FQGNSA. The CDR3 runs to 15 residues. V shed 1 base and J shed 1 base, with 10 bases lying between them. The CDR3 DNA reads TGTGCCAGCAGCTTAGTTCGGAATAGGAACACTGAAGCTTTCTTT. As protein: CASSLVRNRNTEAFF. The full variable domain, its missing parts supplied by reference TRBV7-2 and TRBJ1-1, is GAGVSQSPSNKVTEKGKDVELRCDPISGHTALYWYRQSLGQGLEFLIYFQGNSAPDKSGLPSDRFSAERTGGSVSTLTIQRTQQEDSAVYLCASSLVRNRNTEAFFGQGTRLTVV.

At least ten counts were recorded for this clonotype. The chain couples TRBV29-1 to TRBJ2-7; D call uncertain. From germline, CDR1 is SQVTM and CDR2 ANQGSEA. With 3 bases removed from V and 0 bases from J, the gap between germline ends came to 15 bases. CDR3 size: 15 residues. The CDR3 DNA reads TGCAGCGTTGATTACGGTCCCTCGGGCTCCTACGAGCAGTACTTC. Its protein is CSVDYGPSGSYEQYF.